This T cell receptor (beta chain) is drawn from a study of lymphopenia after photon versus proton radiotherapy. Trimming removed 10 bases from V and 2 bases from J, with 12 bases in between. This CDR3 contains 12 residues. Germline V CDR1 and CDR2: SNHLY, FYNNEI. Remarks on this clone: Its antigen is as yet unknown.

Study outcomes and limitations: Larger post-nadir TCR diversity loss correlated inversely with survival in deceased patients. After lymphocyte nadir, photon-treated repertoires showed oligoclonal expansion, especially CD8+ Temra.

Assay: immunoSEQ multiplex PCR; the TCRdb copy retains only in-frame clones and omits some. Among 45,000 to 65,000 clones listed, 92% were seen once. The source of this sequence is a middle-aged woman with cholangiocarcinoma. This specimen consisted of peripheral blood, obtained from a patient treated with photon-based radiotherapy. V and J are TRBV2 and TRBJ2-7; D might be TRBD1 (5 bases). The CDR3 spells CATQGRAYEQYF. Written as DNA, the CDR3 is TGTGCCACCCAGGGCAGGGCCTACGAGCAGTACTTC. Combining the CDR3 with reference TRBV2 and TRBJ2-7 gives the whole variable domain EPEVTQTPSHQVTQMGQEVILRCVPISNHLYFYWYRQILGQKVEFLVSFYNNEISEKSEIFDDQFSVERPDGSNFTLKIRSTKLEDSAMYFCATQGRAYEQYFGPGTRLTVT.